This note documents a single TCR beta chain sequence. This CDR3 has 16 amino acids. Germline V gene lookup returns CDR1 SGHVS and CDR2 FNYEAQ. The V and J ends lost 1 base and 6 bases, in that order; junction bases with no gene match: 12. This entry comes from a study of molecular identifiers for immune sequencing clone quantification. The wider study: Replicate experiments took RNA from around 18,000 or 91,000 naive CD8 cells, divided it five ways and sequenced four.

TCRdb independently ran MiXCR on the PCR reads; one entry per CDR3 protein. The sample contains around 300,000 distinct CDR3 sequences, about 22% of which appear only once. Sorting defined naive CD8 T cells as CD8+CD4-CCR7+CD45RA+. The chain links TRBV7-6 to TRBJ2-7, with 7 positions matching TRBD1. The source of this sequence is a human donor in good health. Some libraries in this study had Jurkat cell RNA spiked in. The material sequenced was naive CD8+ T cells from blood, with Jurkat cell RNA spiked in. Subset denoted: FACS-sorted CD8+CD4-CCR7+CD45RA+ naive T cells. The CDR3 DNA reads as TGTGCCAGCAGCTTAGGTGTGGCGACAGGGAAAGGCGAGCAGTACTTC. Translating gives CASSLGVATGKGEQYF.